The entry below describes one T cell receptor (beta chain). As yet, its antigen is unknown. Original methodology: Each donor had about 85,000 to nearly 500,000 clonotypes. MiXCR was run by TCRdb on the 5' RACE reads, yielding one entry per CDR3 protein. These V and J calls rely on TCRdb rather than the paper's analysis. Counted here are 350,000 to 400,000 distinct CDR3 sequences, about 28% occurring once; the ten biggest clones make up roughly 6.1%. The V and J ends lost 2 bases and 8 bases respectively, with 13 bases between them. The CDR3 consists of 14 residues. The germline V gene encodes CDR1 KGHSH and CDR2 LQKENI. This specimen comes from a study of identical twins' blood T cells. Study-level findings and limits: Twins reportedly had markedly more similar V usage than unrelated donors, even among out-of-frame TCRbeta clonotypes. Environmental influences on twin similarity could not be excluded.

The clonotype was recovered from a woman between 18 and 49 years old in good health. The sample taken for sequencing was PBMCs. The chain employs TRBV18 and TRBJ1-3; D unresolved. The CDR3 DNA follows: TGTGCCAGCTCACCATTCCAGGTCTCGGACACCATATATTTT. This encodes CASSPFQVSDTIYF.